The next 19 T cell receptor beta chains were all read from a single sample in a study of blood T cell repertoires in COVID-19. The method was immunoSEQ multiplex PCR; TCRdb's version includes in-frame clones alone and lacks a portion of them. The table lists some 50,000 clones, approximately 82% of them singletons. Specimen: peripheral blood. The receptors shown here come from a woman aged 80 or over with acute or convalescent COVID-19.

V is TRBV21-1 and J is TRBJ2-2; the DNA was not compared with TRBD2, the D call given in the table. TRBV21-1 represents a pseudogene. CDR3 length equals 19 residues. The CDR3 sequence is CASTRTSRTRYTNTGELFF. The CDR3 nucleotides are TGTGCCAGCACCAGGACTAGCCGCACTAGGTATACGAACACCGGGGAGCTGTTTTTT.

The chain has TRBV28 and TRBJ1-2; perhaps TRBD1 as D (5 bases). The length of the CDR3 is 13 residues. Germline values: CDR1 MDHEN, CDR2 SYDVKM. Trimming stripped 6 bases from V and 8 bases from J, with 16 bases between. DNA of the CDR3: TGTGCCAGCAGCCCCGACAGATTGAGGGGCTACACCTTC. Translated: CASSPDRLRGYTF.

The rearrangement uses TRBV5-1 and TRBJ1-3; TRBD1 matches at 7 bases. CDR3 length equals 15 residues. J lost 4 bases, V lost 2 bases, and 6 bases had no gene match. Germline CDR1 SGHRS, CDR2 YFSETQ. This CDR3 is CASSLRQGSGNTIYF. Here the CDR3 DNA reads TGCGCCAGCAGCTTACGACAGGGATCAGGAAACACCATATATTTT.

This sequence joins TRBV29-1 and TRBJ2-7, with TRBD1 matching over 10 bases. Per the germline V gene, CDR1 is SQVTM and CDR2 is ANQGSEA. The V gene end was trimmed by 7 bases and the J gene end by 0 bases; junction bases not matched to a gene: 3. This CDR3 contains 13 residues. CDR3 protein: CSAGTGASYEQYF. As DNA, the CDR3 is TGCAGCGCGGGGACAGGGGCCTCCTACGAGCAGTACTTC.

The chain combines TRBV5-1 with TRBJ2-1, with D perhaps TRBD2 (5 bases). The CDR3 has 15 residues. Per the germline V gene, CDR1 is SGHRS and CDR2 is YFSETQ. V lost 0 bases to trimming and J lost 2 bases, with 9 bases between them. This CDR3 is CASSLGSATYNEQFF. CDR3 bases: TGCGCCAGCAGCTTGGGTAGCGCGACCTACAATGAGCAGTTCTTC.

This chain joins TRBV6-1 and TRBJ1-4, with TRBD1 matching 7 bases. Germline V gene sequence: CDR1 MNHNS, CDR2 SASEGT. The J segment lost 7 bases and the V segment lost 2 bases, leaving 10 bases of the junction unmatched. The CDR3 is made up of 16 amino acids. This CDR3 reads CASSEITGAGGEKLFF. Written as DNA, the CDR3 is TGTGCCAGCAGTGAAATCACAGGGGCAGGGGGTGAAAAACTGTTTTTT.

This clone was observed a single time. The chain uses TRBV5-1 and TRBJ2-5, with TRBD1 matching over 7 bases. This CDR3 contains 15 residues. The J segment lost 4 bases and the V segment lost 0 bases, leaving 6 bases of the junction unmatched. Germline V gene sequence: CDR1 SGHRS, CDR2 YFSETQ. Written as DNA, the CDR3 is TGCGCCAGCAGCTTGGGCCAGGGGGTTGGAGAGACCCAGTACTTC. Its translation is CASSLGQGVGETQYF.

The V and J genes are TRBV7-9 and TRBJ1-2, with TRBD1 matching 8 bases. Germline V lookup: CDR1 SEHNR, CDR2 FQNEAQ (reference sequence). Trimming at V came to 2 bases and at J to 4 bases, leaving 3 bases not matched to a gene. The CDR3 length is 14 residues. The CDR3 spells CASSLTGGTYGYTF. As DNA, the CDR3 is TGTGCCAGCAGCTTAACAGGGGGAACCTATGGCTACACCTTC. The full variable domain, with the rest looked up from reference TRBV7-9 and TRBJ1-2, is DTGVSQNPRHKITKRGQNVTFRCDPISEHNRLYWYRQTLGQGPEFLTYFQNEAQLEKSRLLSDRFSAERPKGSFSTLEIQRTEQGDSAMYLCASSLTGGTYGYTFGSGTRLTVV.

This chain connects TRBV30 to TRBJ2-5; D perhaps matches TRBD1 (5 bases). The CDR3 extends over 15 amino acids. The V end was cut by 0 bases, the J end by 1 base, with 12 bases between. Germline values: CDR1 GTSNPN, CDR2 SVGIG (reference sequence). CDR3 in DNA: TGTGCCTGGAGTGTACCCCACCAGGGCCAAGAGACCCAGTACTTC. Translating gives CAWSVPHQGQETQYF.

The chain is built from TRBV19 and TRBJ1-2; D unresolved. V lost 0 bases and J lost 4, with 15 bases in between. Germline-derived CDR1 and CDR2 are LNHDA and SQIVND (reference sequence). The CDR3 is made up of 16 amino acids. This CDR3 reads CASSIDLPARSYGYTF. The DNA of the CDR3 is TGTGCCAGTAGTATAGATCTTCCAGCTAGGAGCTATGGCTACACCTTC.

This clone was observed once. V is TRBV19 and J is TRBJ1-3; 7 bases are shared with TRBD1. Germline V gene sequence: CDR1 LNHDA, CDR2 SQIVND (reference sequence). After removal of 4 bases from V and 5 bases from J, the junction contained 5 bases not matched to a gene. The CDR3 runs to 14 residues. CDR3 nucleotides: TGTGCCAGTAGTAAAGGGGGCGACAGAAACACCATATATTTT. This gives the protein CASSKGGDRNTIYF.

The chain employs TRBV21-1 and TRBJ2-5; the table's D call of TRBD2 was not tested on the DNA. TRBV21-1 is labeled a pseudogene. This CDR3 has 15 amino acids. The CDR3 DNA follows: TGTGCCAGCAGCAAACCGGACTGGAACGGCGGTGTCCAGTACTTC. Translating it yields CASSKPDWNGGVQYF.

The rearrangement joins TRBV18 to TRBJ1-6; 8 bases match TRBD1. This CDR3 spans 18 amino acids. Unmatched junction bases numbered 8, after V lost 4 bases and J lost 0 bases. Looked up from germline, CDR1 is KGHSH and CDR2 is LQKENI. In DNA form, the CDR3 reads TGTGCCAGCTCACGTGCTACAGGGGGTAGCTCCTATAATTCACCCCTCCACTTT. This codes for CASSRATGGSSYNSPLHF.

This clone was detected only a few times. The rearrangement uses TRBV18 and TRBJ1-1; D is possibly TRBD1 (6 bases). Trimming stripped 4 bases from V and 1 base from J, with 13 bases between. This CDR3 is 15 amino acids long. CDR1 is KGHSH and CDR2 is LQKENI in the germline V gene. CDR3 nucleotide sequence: TGTGCCAGCTCACACAGGGTCTCAGAGAACACTGAAGCTTTCTTT. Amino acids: CASSHRVSENTEAFF.

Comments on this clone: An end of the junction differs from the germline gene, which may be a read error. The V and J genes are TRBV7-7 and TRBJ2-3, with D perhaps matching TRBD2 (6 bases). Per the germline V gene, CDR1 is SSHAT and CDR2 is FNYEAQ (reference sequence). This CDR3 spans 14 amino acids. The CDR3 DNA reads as TGTGCTAGCAGTAAGGGAGGTTCAGTAGATACGCAGTATTTT. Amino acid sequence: CASSKGGSVDTQYF.

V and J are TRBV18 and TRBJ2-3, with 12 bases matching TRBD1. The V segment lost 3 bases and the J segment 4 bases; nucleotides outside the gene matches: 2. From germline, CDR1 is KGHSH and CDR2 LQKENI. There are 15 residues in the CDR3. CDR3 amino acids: CASSPGTGGADTQYF. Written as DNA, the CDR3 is TGTGCCAGCTCACCGGGGACAGGGGGCGCAGATACGCAGTATTTT.

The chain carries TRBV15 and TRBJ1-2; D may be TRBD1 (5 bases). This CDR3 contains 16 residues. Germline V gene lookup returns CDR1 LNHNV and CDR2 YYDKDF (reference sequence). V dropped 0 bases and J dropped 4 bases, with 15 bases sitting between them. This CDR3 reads CATSRDRQGFFYGYTF. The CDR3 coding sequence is TGTGCCACCAGCAGAGATCGGCAGGGTTTTTTCTATGGCTACACCTTC.

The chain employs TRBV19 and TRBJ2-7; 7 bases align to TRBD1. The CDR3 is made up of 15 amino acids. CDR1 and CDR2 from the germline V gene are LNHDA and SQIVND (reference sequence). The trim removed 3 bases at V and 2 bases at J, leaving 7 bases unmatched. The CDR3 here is CASSMTQGVPYEQYF. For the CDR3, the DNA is TGTGCCAGTAGTATGACTCAGGGGGTTCCCTACGAGCAGTACTTC.

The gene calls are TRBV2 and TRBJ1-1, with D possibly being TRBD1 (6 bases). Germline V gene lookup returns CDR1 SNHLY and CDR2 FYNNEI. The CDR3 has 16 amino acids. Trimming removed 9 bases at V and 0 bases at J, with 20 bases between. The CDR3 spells CASQKGQGRMNTEAFF. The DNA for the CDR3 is TGTGCCAGTCAAAAGGGACAAGGGAGAATGAACACTGAAGCTTTCTTT.